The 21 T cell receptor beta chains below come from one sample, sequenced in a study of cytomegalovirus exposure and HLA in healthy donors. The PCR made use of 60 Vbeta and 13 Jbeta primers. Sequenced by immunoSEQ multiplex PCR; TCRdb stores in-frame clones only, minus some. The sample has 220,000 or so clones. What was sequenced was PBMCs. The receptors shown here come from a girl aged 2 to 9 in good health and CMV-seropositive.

CDR3 sequence reads: CASSVSAKTQYF. The CDR3 nucleotides are TGTGCCAGCAGCGTAAGCGCGAAGACCCAGTACTTC. J is TRBJ2-5 and V is TRBV6-1; D is uncertain. Germline V CDR1 and CDR2: MNHNS, SASEGT. The CDR3 loop spans 12 amino acids. V was shortened by 6 bases and J by 6 bases, with 11 bases between the two germline ends.

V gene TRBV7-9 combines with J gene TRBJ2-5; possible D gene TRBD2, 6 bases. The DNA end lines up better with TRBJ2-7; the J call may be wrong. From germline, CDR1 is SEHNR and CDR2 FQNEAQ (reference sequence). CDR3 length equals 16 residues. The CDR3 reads CASSLVFGAGRNEQYF. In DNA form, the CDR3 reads TGTGCCAGCAGCTTAGTGTTCGGCGCAGGGAGGAACGAGCAGTACTTC.

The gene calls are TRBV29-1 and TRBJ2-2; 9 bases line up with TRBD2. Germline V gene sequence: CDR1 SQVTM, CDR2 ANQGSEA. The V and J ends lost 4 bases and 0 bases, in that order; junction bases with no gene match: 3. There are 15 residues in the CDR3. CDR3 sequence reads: CSVVASGTNTGELFF. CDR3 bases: TGCAGCGTTGTGGCTAGCGGGACGAACACCGGGGAGCTGTTTTTT.

Here the CDR3 reads CASSQIADSQTESTEAFF. As DNA, the CDR3 is TGCGCCAGCAGCCAGATCGCTGACAGTCAAACGGAGAGCACTGAAGCTTTCTTT. V and J are TRBV4-1 and TRBJ1-1, with D perhaps matching TRBD1 (5 bases). The CDR3 runs 18 residues. The ends were cut back, 3 bases at V and 4 bases at J, with 24 bases in the middle. Germline CDR1 is MGHRA and CDR2 is YSYEKL.

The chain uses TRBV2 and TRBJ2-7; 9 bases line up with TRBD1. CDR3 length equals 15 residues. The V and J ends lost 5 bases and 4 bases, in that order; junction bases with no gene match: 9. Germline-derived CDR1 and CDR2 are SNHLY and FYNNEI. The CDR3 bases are TGTGCCAGCAGTTCACCGGGACAGGGAGCGTACGAGCAGTACTTC. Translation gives CASSSPGQGAYEQYF. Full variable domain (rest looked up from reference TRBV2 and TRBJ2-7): EPEVTQTPSHQVTQMGQEVILRCVPISNHLYFYWYRQILGQKVEFLVSFYNNEISEKSEIFDDQFSVERPDGSNFTLKIRSTKLEDSAMYFCASSSPGQGAYEQYFGPGTRLTVT.

The DNA of the CDR3 is TGTGCCAGCAGCTTAGATCCCGAAACACCCCCGTTCTTC. This sequence encodes CASSLDPETPPFF. The chain employs TRBV11-2 and TRBJ2-1; no reliable D call. The CDR3 consists of 13 residues. CDR1 and CDR2 from the germline V gene are SGHAT and FQNNGV. V was cut by 0 bases and J by 15 bases, with 15 bases left in between.

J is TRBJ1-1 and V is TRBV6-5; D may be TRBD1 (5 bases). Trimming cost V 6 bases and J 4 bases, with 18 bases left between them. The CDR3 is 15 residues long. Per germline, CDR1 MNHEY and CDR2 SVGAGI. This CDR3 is CASSPGGGLGTEAFF. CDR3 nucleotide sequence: TGTGCCAGCAGCCCGGGGGGAGGGCTAGGCACTGAAGCTTTCTTT.

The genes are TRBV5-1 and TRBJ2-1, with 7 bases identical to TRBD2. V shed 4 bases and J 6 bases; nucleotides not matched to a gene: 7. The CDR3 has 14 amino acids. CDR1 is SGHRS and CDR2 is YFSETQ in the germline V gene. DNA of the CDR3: TGCGCCAGCAGCCGAGGGCGGGAGACCAATGAGCAGTTCTTC. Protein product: CASSRGRETNEQFF.

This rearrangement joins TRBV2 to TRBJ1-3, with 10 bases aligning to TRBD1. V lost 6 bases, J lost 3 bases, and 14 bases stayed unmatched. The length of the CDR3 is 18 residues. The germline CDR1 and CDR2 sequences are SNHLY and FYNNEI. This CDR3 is CASRGGQGVPLFGNTIYF. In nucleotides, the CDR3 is TGTGCCAGCAGGGGCGGACAGGGGGTACCTCTCTTTGGAAACACCATATATTTT.

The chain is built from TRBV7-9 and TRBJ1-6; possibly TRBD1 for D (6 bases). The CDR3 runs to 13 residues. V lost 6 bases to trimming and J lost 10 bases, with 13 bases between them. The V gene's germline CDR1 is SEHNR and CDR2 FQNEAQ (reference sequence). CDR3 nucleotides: TGTGCCAGCAGTTTTTCAGGGGAATCACCCCTCCACTTT. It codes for CASSFSGESPLHF. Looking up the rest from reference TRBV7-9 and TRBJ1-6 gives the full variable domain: DTGVSQNPRHKITKRGQNVTFRCDPISEHNRLYWYRQTLGQGPEFLTYFQNEAQLEKSRLLSDRFSAERPKGSFSTLEIQRTEQGDSAMYLCASSFSGESPLHFGNGTRLTVT.

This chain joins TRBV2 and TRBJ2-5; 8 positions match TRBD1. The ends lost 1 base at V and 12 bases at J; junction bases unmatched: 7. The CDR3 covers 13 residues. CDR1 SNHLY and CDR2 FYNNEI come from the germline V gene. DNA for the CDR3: TGTGCCAGCAGTGAAGTGCCGGGACAGGTGGAGTACTTC. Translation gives CASSEVPGQVEYF.

The CDR3 nucleotides read TGTGCCACAAGCCGGGACAGGGGTCCCCCCTACGAGCAGTACTTC. Encoded protein: CATSRDRGPPYEQYF. V usage is TRBV19 and J usage is TRBJ2-7, with TRBD1 matching over 10 bases. CDR3 length: 15 amino acids. Losses at the gene ends were 10 bases for V and 2 bases for J; bases not matched to a gene: 11. The germline V gene has CDR1 LNHDA and CDR2 SQIVND (reference sequence). The full variable domain, in which reference TRBV19 and TRBJ2-7 provide the parts outside the CDR3, is DGGITQSPKYLFRKEGQNVTLSCEQNLNHDAMYWYRQDPGQGLRLIYYSQIVNDFQKGDIAEGYSVSREKKESFPLTVTSAQKNPTAFYLCATSRDRGPPYEQYFGPGTRLTVT.

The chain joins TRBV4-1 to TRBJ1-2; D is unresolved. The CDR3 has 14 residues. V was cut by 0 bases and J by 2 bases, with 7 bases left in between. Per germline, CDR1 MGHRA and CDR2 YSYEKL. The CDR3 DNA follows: TGCGCCAGCAGCCAAGATCGAGGGAACTATGGCTACACCTTC. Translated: CASSQDRGNYGYTF.

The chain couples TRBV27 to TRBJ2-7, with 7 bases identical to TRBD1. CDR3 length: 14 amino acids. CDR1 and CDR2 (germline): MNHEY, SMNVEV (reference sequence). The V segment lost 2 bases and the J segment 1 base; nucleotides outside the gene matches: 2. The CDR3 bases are TGTGCCAGCAGTTTACCGGGACAGTCCTACGAGCAGTACTTC. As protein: CASSLPGQSYEQYF.

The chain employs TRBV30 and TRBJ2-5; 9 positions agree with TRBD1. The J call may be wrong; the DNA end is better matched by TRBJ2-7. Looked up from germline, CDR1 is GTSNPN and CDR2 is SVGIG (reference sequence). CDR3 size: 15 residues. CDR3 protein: CAWAPGQGLPYEQYF. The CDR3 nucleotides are TGTGCCTGGGCCCCGGGACAGGGACTTCCCTACGAGCAGTACTTC.

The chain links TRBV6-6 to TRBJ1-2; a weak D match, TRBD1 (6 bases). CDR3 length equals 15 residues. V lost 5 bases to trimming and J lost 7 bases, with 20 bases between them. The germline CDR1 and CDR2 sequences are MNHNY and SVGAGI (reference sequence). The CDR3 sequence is CASSANIQGYGGYTF. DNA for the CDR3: TGTGCCAGCAGTGCCAACATACAGGGATATGGTGGCTACACCTTC.

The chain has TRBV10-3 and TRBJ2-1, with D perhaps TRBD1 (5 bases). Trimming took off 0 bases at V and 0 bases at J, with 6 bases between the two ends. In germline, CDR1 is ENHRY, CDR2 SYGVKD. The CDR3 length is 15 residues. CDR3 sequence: CAISESQGSYNEQFF. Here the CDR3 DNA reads TGTGCCATCAGTGAGTCCCAGGGCTCCTACAATGAGCAGTTCTTC.

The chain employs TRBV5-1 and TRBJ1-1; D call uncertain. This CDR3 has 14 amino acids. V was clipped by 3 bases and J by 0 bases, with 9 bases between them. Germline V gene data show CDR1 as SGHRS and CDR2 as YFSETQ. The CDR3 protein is CASSSGIMNTEAFF. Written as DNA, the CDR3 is TGCGCCAGCAGCTCGGGGATCATGAACACTGAAGCTTTCTTT.

CDR3 protein: CASSGGGTLNENAYEQYF. CDR3 DNA sequence: TGTGCCAGCAGCGGCGGCGGGACCTTGAACGAAAATGCCTACGAGCAGTACTTC. This rearrangement joins TRBV13 to TRBJ2-5; possible D gene TRBD2, 6 bases. TRBJ2-7 matches the DNA end more closely, so the J call is doubtful. Germline lookup yields CDR1 PRHDT and CDR2 FYEKMQ (reference sequence). The CDR3 runs to 18 residues.

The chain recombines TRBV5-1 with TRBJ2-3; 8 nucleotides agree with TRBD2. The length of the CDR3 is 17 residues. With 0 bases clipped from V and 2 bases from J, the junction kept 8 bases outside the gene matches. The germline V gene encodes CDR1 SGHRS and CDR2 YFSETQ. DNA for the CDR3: TGCGCCAGCAGCTTGGCCTCGACTAGCGATTCCACAGATACGCAGTATTTT. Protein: CASSLASTSDSTDTQYF.

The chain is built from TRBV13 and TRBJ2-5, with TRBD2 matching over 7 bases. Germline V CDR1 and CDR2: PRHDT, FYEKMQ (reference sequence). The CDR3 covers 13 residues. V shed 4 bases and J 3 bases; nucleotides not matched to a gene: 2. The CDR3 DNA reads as TGTGCCAGCAGCTCAGGACTAGAAGAGACCCAGTACTTC. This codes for CASSSGLEETQYF.